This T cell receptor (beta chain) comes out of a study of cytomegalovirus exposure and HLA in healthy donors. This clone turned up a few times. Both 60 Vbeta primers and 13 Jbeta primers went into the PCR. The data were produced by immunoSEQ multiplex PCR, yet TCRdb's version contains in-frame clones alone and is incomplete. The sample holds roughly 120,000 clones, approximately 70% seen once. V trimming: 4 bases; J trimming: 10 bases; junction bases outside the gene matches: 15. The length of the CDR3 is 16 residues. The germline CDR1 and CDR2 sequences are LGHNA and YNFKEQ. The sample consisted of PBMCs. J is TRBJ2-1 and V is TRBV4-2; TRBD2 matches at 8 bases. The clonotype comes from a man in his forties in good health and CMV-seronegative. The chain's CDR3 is CASSLNGGAGGGEQFF. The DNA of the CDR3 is TGTGCCAGCAGCCTTAACGGGGGGGCCGGTGGGGGGGAGCAGTTCTTC.